This T cell receptor (beta chain) was documented in a study of cytomegalovirus exposure and HLA in healthy donors. Overall study findings and caveats: Cytomegalovirus association was listed for about 150 TCR beta chains.

On this clone itself: Its antigen is unknown.

Use of 60 Vbeta and 13 Jbeta primers characterized the PCR. Profiled with immunoSEQ multiplex PCR; TCRdb holds only in-frame clones, not every one. This table holds approximately 240,000 clones, about 80% found once. The clonotype was recovered from a woman aged 35 to 49 in good health and CMV-seronegative. The source material was PBMCs.

The CDR3: CASSSRTGYPYEQYF. The CDR3 nucleotides read TGTGCCAGCAGCTCGCGGACTGGATATCCCTACGAGCAGTACTTC. The chain employs TRBV13 and TRBJ2-7; perhaps TRBD2 as D (5 bases). This CDR3 region has 15 residues. Germline V CDR1 and CDR2: PRHDT, FYEKMQ (reference sequence). V was clipped by 4 bases and J by 2 bases, with 15 bases between them. The full variable domain, with the rest looked up from reference TRBV13 and TRBJ2-7, is AAGVIQSPRHLIKEKRETATLKCYPIPRHDTVYWYQQGPGQDPQFLISFYEKMQSDKGSIPDRFSAQQFSDYHSELNMSSLELGDSALYFCASSSRTGYPYEQYFGPGTRLTVT.